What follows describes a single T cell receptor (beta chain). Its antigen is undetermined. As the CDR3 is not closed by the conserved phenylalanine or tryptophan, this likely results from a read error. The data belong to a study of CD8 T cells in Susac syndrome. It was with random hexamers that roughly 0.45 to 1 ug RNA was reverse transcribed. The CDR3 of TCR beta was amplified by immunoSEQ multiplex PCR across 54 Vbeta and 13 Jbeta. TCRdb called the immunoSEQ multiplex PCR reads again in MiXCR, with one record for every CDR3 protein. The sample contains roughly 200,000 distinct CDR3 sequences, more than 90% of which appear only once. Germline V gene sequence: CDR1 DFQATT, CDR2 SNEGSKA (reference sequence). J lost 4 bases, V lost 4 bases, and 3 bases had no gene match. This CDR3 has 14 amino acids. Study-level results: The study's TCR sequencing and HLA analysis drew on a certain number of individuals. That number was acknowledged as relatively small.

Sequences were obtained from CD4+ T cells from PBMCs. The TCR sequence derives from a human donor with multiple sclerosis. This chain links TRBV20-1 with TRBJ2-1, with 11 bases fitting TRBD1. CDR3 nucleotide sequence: TGCAGTGCTACCGGGACAGGGGGTTACAATGAGCAGTTCTTG. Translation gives CSATGTGGYNEQFL.